This paragraph covers one T cell receptor beta chain sequence. Its target is not known. The assay was immunoSEQ multiplex PCR, and TCRdb's table has in-frame clones only and misses some. The sample lists approximately 40,000 clones; around 79% were seen once. The V gene lost 4 bases and the J gene lost 4 bases, with 17 bases spanning the gap. The germline V gene has CDR1 SGDLS and CDR2 YYNGEE. This CDR3 contains 15 residues. The record originates from a study of radiotherapy plus CTLA-4 blockade in lung cancer. Study as a whole: Disease control was present in 25% to 35% of patients, and objective responses in about 19%.

Findings and caveats of the study: Response was reportedly best predicted by early blood T cell clone dynamics, with interferon-beta.

The clonotype was recovered from a human donor with non-small cell lung cancer who had stable disease on radiotherapy plus ipilimumab. V usage is TRBV9 and J usage is TRBJ1-1; D may be TRBD1 (5 bases). Sequences were derived from peripheral blood, sampled from a patient treated with radiotherapy plus ipilimumab. The CDR3 region has the DNA TGTGCCAGCAGCCCCGGGGGGATAGGCTTCACTGAAGCTTTCTTT. Its protein is CASSPGGIGFTEAFF.